This entry is about one T cell receptor (beta chain). Its antigen remains unidentified. The sample comes from a study of T cell responses to AZD1222 COVID-19 vaccine. Looking at the study overall: Combined were second doses at about 4 or about 12 weeks. Whole-study findings and limits: Most donors were white British and more were female, and clonal diversity was possibly underestimated. The reported proportion of spike-specific TCRs targeting unmutated variant regions was nearly half. Spike-wide coverage was observed for vaccine-associated CD4 TCRs, with dominant responses at 160-218 and 743-854.

The germline gives CDR1 LNHDA, CDR2 SQIVND (reference sequence). The CDR3 loop spans 13 amino acids. Trimming removed 5 bases at V and 1 base at J, with 9 bases between. The repertoire was sequenced with immunoSEQ multiplex PCR; TCRdb's copy has only in-frame clones and lacks some. This table holds 110,000 to 150,000 clones, 80% to 90% found once. V gene TRBV19 combines with J gene TRBJ2-7; D uncertain. Sequences were derived from peripheral blood, sampled on day 0 of AZD1222 vaccination. This TCR was sampled from an adult in good health. CDR3 DNA: TGTGCCAGTAGTTCGGCAGGATCCTACGAGCAGTACTTC. Its protein product is CASSSAGSYEQYF.